This T cell receptor beta chain emerged from a study of T-cell memory formation after mild COVID-19 (dated by TCRdb to 2020 to 2022). Regarding the study in general: TCR sequence clusters from the two donors were largely donor specific. The cohort was made up of two young adult volunteers, one female and one male, who were previously healthy. Longitudinal TCRalpha and TCRbeta repertoire sequencing tracked T-cell clones expanding and contracting after mild COVID-19 in a couple of donors.

V is cut by 4 bases and J by 16 bases, and the space between the germline ends is 13 bases. CDR3 length: 11 amino acids, cysteine to phenylalanine. Solely the CDR3 DNA is kept, with 33 bases framed from the first base. CDR1 and CDR2, per the germline V gene, are SNHLY and FYNNEI. This clonotype showed up just a few times. What this receptor recognizes is not known. Base qualities are missing; no much larger clone stands one base away. These reads were obtained on an Illumina NovaSeq 6000. TCRalpha and TCRbeta cDNA libraries were constructed by 5'RACE with constant-segment primers, with sample barcodes and unique molecular identifiers being introduced. RNA was extracted from every sample with Trizol reagent. Libraries were amplified in two PCR steps, with a second sample barcode and Illumina TruSeq adapters added in the second step. Sequencing of libraries was performed on an Illumina NovaSeq with 2 x 150 bp paired-end reads. The study's processing was this. The reads were demultiplexed and collapsed into UMI-guided consensus sequences using migec v1.2.7. With mixcr v2.1.11, UMI consensuses were aligned to TRA and TRB V and J templates and assembled into clonotypes. Expanded or contracted clonotypes were those called significant by both edgeR and NoisET, with noise models trained on biological replicates. For edgeR calls, the cutoffs were a false discovery rate-adjusted p below 0.01 and a log2 fold-change threshold of 1. PCA with hierarchical clustering of max-normalized trajectories of the 1000 most abundant clonotypes was used as exploratory dynamics analysis. Separately sequenced CD4+ and CD8+ repertoires were used to assign a CD4 or CD8 phenotype to each responding clone. Through fastp at Q25 and MiXCR, TCRdb rebuilt clones from the public reads, retaining in-frame beta chains. Each CDR3 protein gets just one entry, which takes the most common genes and DNA from the rows behind it. TCRdb, not the authors, supplied the V and J calls. In all, the sample holds roughly 240,000 distinct CDR3 sequences, and 15% to 20% of those were seen once. About a fifth of the sample is taken by the ten largest.

Ficoll-Paque density gradient centrifugation was the method used to isolate PBMCs. Study-level results and caveats: Some responding clones were found in pre-infection memory, which suggests that pre-existing cross-reactive memory T cells took part in the SARS-CoV-2 response. From day 15 to 85, contracting clones showed balanced CD4/CD8 phenotypes, whereas a second wave of clones that expanded from day 15 to 37 leaned towards CD4+. SARS-CoV-2 specificity was not confirmed for the second-wave clones peaking on day 37. Contracting CD4+ clones were located mainly in the CM and EM memory subsets, whereas CD8+ clones were found to be enriched in EMRA. The study covered only two mild cases, and larger cohorts including severe cases with pre-infection samples were considered necessary.

The receptor chain draws on TRBV2 and TRBJ1-4; the D gene lacks a confident call. This TCR was sampled from a man aged 18-30 years who had mild COVID-19 (a few samples of this study predate the infection). The sample titles of this study are shuffled in the database, so cell type and time point are left out; the donor was told from shared clones. Sequencing was carried out using PBMCs or a T cell subset sorted from them (not recorded which). In nucleotide form, the sequence is TGTGCCAGCAGTGTCGGCGGGGTGTGGTTTTTT. Protein translation: CASSVGGVWFF.